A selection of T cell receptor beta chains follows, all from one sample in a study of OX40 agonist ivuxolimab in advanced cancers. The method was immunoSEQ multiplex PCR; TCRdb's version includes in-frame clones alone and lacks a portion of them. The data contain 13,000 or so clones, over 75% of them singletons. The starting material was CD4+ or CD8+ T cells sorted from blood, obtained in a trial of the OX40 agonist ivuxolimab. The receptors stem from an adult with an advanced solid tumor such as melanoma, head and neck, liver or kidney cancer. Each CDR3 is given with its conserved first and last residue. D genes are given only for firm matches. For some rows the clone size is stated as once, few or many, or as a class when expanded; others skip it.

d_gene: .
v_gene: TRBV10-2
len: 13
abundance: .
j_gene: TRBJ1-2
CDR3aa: CASSDQANYGYTF
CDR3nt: TGCGCCAGCAGTGATCAGGCTAACTATGGCTACACCTTC

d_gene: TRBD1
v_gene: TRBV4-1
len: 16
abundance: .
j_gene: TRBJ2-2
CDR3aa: CASYSLTGGSFGELFF
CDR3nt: TGCGCCAGTTACAGTTTGACAGGGGGCTCTTTCGGGGAGCTGTTTTTT

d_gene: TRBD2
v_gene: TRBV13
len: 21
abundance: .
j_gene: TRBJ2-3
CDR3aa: CASSQPTGLAGVRSGTDTQYF
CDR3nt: TGTGCCAGCAGCCAACCAACCGGACTAGCGGGAGTTCGGTCGGGTACAGATACGCAGTATTTT

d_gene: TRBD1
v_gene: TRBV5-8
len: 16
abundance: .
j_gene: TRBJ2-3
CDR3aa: CASSGGTATSTDTQYF
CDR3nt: TGTGCCAGCAGCGGTGGGACAGCGACTAGCACAGATACGCAGTATTTT

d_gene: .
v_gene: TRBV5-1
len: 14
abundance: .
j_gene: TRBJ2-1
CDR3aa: CASSLVGEKGEQFF
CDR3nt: TGCGCCAGCAGCTTGGTAGGGGAGAAAGGTGAGCAGTTCTTC

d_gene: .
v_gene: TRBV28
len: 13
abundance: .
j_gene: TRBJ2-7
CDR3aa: CASSRGYVDEQYF
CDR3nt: TGTGCCAGCAGTCGGGGGTACGTCGACGAGCAGTACTTC

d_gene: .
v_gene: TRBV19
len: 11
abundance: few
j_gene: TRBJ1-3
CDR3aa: CASGNGNTIYF
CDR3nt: TGTGCCAGCGGAAACGGAAACACCATATATTTT

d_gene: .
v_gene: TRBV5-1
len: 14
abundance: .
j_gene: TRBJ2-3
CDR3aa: CASSLAFSTDTQYF
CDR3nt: TGCGCCAGCAGCTTGGCTTTTAGCACAGATACGCAGTATTTT

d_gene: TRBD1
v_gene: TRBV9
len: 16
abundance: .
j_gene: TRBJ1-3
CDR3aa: CASSPRRGQGWNTIYF
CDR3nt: TGTGCCAGCAGCCCTCGTAGAGGACAGGGCTGGAACACCATATATTTT

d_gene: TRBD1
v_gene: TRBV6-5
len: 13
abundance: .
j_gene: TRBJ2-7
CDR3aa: CASRATGVYEQYF
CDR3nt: TGTGCCAGCAGGGCAACAGGGGTCTACGAGCAGTACTTC

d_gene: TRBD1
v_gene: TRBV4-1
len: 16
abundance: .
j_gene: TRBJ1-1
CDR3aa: CASSQDRGTGATEAFF
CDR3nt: TGCGCCAGCAGCCAAGATCGAGGGACAGGGGCAACTGAAGCTTTCTTT

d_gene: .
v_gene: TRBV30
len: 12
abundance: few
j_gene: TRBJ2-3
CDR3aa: CAWSSMGDTQYF
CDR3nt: TGTGCCTGGAGCTCAATGGGGGATACGCAGTATTTT

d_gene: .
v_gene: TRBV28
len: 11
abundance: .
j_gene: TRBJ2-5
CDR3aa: CASSFIGTQYF
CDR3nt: TGTGCCAGCAGTTTTATAGGGACCCAGTACTTC

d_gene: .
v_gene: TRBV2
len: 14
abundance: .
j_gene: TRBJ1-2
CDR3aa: CASSRDKIVYGYTF
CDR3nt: TGTGCCAGCAGCCGGGACAAGATAGTCTATGGCTACACCTTC

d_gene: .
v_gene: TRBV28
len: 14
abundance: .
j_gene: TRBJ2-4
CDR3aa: CASSFLGAKNIQYF
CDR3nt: TGTGCCAGCAGTTTTTTGGGTGCCAAAAACATTCAGTACTTC

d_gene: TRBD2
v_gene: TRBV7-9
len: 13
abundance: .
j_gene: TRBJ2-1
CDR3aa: CASGLARLNEQFF
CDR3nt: TGTGCCAGCGGACTAGCGCGTCTCAATGAGCAGTTCTTC

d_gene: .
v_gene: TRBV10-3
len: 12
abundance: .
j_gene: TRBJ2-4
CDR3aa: CAISDLENIQYF
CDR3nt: TGTGCCATCAGTGACCTGGAAAACATTCAGTACTTC

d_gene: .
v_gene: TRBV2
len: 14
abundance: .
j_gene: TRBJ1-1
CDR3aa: CASSLQGTQYEAFF
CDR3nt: TGTGCCAGCAGTCTGCAAGGGACCCAATATGAAGCTTTCTTT

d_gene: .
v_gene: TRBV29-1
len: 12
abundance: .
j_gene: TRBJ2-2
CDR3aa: CSVWGLTGELFF
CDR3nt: TGCAGCGTTTGGGGCCTCACCGGGGAGCTGTTTTTT

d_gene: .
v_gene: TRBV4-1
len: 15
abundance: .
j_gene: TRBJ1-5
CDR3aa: CASSQVGDSNQPQHF
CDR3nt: TGCGCCAGCAGCCAAGTTGGAGACAGCAATCAGCCCCAGCATTTT

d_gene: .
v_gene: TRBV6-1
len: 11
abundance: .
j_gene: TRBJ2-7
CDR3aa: CASSDGYEQYF
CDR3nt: TGTGCCAGCAGTGACGGCTACGAGCAGTACTTC

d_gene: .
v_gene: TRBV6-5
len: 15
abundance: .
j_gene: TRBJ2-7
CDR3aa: CASSSPAGNPDEQYF
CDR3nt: TGTGCCAGCAGTTCACCCGCAGGGAATCCTGACGAGCAGTACTTC

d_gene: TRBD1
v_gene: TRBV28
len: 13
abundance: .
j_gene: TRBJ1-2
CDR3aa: CASSPPGTGGNTF
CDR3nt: TGTGCCAGCAGTCCCCCAGGGACAGGGGGCAACACCTTC

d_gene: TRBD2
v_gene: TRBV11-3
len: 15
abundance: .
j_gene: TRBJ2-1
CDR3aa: CASSLVLAGENEQFF
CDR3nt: TGTGCCAGCAGCTTAGTTCTAGCGGGAGAGAATGAGCAGTTCTTC

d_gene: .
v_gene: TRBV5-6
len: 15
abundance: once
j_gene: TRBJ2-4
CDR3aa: CASSLGVGVKNIQYF
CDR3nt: TGTGCCAGCAGCTTGGGGGTAGGAGTCAAAAACATTCAGTACTTC

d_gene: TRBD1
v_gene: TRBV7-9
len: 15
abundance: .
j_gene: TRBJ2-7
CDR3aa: CASSAGTASSYEQYF
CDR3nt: TGTGCCAGCAGCGCCGGGACAGCAAGCTCCTACGAGCAGTACTTC

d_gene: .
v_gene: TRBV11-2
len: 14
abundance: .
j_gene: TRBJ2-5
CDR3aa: CASSNPGAVETQYF
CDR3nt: TGTGCCAGCAGTAACCCCGGGGCCGTGGAGACCCAGTACTTC

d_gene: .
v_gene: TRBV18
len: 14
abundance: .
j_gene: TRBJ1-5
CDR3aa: CASSPEQGGQPQHF
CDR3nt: TGTGCCAGCTCACCTGAACAGGGCGGTCAGCCCCAGCATTTT

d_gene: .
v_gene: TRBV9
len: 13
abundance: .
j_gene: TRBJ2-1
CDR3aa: CASSVGGGNEQFF
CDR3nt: TGTGCCAGCAGCGTAGGTGGTGGAAATGAGCAGTTCTTC

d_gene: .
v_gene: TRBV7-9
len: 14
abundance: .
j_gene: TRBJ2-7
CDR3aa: CASSLAGSPYEQYF
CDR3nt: TGTGCCAGCAGCTTAGCAGGGTCCCCCTACGAGCAGTACTTC

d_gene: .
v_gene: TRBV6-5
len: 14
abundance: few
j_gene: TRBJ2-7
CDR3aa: CASKVGQFTYEQYF
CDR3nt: TGTGCCAGCAAGGTCGGACAGTTTACCTACGAGCAGTACTTC

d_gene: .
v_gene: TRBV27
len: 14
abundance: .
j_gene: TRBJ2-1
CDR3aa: CASSLMDSYNEQFF
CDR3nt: TGTGCCAGCAGTTTAATGGATTCCTACAATGAGCAGTTCTTC

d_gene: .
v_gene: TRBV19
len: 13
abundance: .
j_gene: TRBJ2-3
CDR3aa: CASSTQGTDTQYF
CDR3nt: TGTGCCAGTAGTACGCAGGGGACAGATACGCAGTATTTT

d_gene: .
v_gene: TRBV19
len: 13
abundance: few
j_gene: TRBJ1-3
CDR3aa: CASSMGCVYTIYF
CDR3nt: TGTGCCAGTAGTATGGGGTGTGTGTACACCATATATTTT

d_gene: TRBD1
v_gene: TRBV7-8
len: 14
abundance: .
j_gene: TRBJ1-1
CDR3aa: CASTWTGEGTEAFF
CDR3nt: TGTGCCAGCACCTGGACAGGTGAAGGCACTGAAGCTTTCTTT

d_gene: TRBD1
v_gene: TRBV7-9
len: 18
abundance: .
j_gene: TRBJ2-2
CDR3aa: CASSLLRGKQGDTGELFF
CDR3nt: TGTGCCAGCAGCTTACTACGGGGGAAACAGGGGGACACCGGGGAGCTGTTTTTT

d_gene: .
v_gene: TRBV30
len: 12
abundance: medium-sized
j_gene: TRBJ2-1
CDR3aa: CAWKRTYNEQFF
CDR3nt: TGTGCCTGGAAACGGACCTACAATGAGCAGTTCTTC

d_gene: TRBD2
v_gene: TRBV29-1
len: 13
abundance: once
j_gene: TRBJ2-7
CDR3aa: CSVAGLAGYEQYF
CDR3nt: TGCAGCGTTGCCGGACTAGCGGGATACGAGCAGTACTTC

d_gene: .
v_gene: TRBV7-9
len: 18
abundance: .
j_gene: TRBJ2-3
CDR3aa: CASSLAHFPETSTDTQYF
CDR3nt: TGTGCCAGCAGCTTAGCCCACTTCCCGGAAACTAGCACAGATACGCAGTATTTT